A selection of T cell receptor beta chains follows, all from one sample in a study of cytomegalovirus exposure and HLA in healthy donors. Clones were sequenced by immunoSEQ multiplex PCR, and TCRdb holds only the in-frame ones, with some missing. The sample consists of about 140,000 clones, 76% of them appearing once. Input material: PBMCs. The receptors stem from a man between 35 and 55 years old in good health and CMV-seronegative. The CDR3 runs from the conserved cysteine through the conserved F or W. A D gene is named only where the DNA matches it firmly. Some rows have no size entry. The others give once, few or many, or a class for an expanded clone.

J,D,V,size,CDR3,DNA
TRBJ2-3,TRBD1,TRBV28,.,CASSPWAAQDRAGDTQYF,TGTGCCAGCAGTCCGTGGGCAGCTCAAGACAGGGCAGGGGATACGCAGTATTTT
TRBJ2-5,TRBD1,TRBV7-7,.,CASSPGTAPGETQYF,TGTGCCAGCAGCCCCGGGACAGCCCCTGGAGAGACCCAGTACTTC
TRBJ1-4,TRBD1,TRBV5-1,few,CASSPGQETEKLFF,TGCGCCAGCAGCCCGGGACAGGAGACGGAAAAACTGTTTTTT
TRBJ2-7,.,TRBV2,.,CASSEGGLALGGEQYF,TGTGCCAGCAGTGAAGGGGGACTGGCCCTCGGGGGAGAGCAGTACTTC
TRBJ2-2,TRBD2,TRBV12-5,.,CASGLAGAGGPPGELFF,TGTGCTAGTGGTTTGGCCGGAGCGGGAGGGCCCCCCGGGGAGCTGTTTTTT
TRBJ2-6,.,TRBV30,.,CAWNDRSGANVLTF,TGTGCCTGGAACGACAGGAGCGGGGCCAACGTCCTGACTTTC
TRBJ2-5,.,TRBV4-1,.,CASSQGSSQETQYF,TGCGCCAGCAGCCAGGGGAGCAGTCAAGAGACCCAGTACTTC
TRBJ2-1,TRBD2,TRBV7-2,.,CASSSLLAGGLYNEQFF,TGTGCCAGCAGCTCCCTATTAGCGGGGGGCCTCTACAATGAGCAGTTCTTC
TRBJ2-1,TRBD1,TRBV2,.,CATTDRANNEQFF,TGTGCCACAACGGACAGGGCCAACAATGAGCAGTTCTTC
TRBJ2-3,TRBD2,TRBV5-1,.,CASSLSGLAYTDTQYF,TGCGCCAGCAGCTTGAGTGGACTAGCGTACACAGATACGCAGTATTTT
TRBJ2-2,.,TRBV19,.,CASSIPPGTPNTGELFF,TGTGCCAGTAGTATACCCCCCGGGACACCGAACACCGGGGAGCTGTTTTTT
TRBJ1-6,.,TRBV5-1,.,CASSPSGQSYNSPLHF,TGCGCCAGCAGCCCAAGTGGGCAGTCCTATAATTCACCCCTCCACTTT
TRBJ2-7,.,TRBV7-6,.,CASSPQLDSLYEQYF,TGTGCCAGCAGCCCGCAACTTGACAGCCTATACGAGCAGTACTTC
TRBJ1-6,.,TRBV7-9,.,CASAGTPSSYNSPLHF,TGTGCCAGCGCTGGGACTCCGAGCTCCTATAATTCACCCCTCCACTTT
TRBJ1-1,.,TRBV7-9,.,CASSFSGMNTEAFF,TGTGCCAGCAGCTTTTCAGGGATGAACACTGAAGCTTTCTTT
TRBJ2-7,.,TRBV28,.,CASSLIPAGAYEQYF,TGTGCCAGCAGTTTGATTCCCGCAGGGGCCTACGAGCAGTACTTC
TRBJ1-5,.,TRBV5-5,.,CASSLDRGGNQPQHF,TGTGCCAGCAGCTTGGATAGGGGGGGTAATCAGCCCCAGCATTTT
TRBJ1-6,TRBD1,TRBV5-4,.,CASSFEGAHSPLHF,TGTGCCAGCAGCTTTGAGGGGGCACATTCACCCCTCCACTTT
TRBJ2-3,TRBD2,TRBV4-2,.,CASSRELAGASPDTQYF,TGTGCCAGCAGCCGAGAACTAGCGGGGGCCTCTCCAGATACGCAGTATTTT
TRBJ2-3,TRBD2,TRBV7-2,.,CASSLVIGLGADTQYF,TGTGCCAGCAGCTTAGTTATAGGACTAGGGGCAGATACGCAGTATTTT
TRBJ2-2,TRBD2,TRBV5-1,few,CASSLRTSGGTGELFF,TGCGCCAGCAGCCTAAGGACTAGCGGGGGTACCGGGGAGCTGTTTTTT
TRBJ2-3,TRBD2,TRBV27,.,CASSPGVAGATTDTQYF,TGTGCCAGCAGTCCTGGGGTAGCGGGAGCGACCACAGATACGCAGTATTTT